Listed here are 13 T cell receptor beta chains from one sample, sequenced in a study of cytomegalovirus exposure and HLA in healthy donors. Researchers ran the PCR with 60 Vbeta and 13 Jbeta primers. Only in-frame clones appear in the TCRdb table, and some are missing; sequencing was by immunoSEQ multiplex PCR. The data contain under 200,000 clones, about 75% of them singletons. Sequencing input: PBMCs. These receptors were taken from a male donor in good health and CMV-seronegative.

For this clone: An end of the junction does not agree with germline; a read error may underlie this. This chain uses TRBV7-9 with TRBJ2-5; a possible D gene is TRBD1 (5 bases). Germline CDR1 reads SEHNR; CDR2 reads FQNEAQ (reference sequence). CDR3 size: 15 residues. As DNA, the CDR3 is TGTTCCAGCAGCTTAGGGGTTAGAGGTCGGGAGACCCAGTACTTC. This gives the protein CSSSLGVRGRETQYF.

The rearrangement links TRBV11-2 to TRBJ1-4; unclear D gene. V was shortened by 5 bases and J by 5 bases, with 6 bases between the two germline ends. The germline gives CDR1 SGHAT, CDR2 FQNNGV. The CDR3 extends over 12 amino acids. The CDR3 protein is CASSLLNEKLFF. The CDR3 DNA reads TGTGCCAGCAGCCTACTAAATGAAAAACTGTTTTTT.

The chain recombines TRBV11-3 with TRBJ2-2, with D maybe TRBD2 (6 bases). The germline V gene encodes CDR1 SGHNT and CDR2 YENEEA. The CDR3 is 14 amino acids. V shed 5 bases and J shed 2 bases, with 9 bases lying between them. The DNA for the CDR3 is TGTGCCAGCAGCCTGGGACTCAACACCGGGGAGCTGTTTTTT. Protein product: CASSLGLNTGELFF.

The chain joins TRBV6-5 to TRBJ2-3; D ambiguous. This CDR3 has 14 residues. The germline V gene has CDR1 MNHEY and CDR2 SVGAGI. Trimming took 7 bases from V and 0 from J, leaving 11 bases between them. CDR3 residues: CASMLRTSTDTQYF. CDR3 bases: TGTGCCAGCATGCTAAGAACTAGCACAGATACGCAGTATTTT.

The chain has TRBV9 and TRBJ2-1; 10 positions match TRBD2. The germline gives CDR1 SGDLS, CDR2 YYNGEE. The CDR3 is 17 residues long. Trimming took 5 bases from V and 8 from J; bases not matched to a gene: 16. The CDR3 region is CASSPHWGGSGRDEQFF. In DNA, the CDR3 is TGTGCCAGCAGTCCTCATTGGGGAGGGAGCGGGAGGGATGAGCAGTTCTTC. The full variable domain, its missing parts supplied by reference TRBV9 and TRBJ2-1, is DSGVTQTPKHLITATGQRVTLRCSPRSGDLSVYWYQQSLDQGLQFLIQYYNGEERAKGNILERFSAQQFPDLHSELNLSSLELGDSALYFCASSPHWGGSGRDEQFFGPGTRLTVL.

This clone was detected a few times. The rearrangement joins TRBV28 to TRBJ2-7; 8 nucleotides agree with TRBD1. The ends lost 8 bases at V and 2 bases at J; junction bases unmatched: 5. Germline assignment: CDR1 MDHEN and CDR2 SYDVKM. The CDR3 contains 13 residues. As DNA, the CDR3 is TGTGCCAGCCGTCCGGGACAGGCCTACGAGCAGTACTTC. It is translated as CASRPGQAYEQYF.

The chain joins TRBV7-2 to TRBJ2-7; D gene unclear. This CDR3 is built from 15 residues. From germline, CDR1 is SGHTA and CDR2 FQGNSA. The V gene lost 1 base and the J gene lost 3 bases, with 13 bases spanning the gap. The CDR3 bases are TGTGCCAGCAGCTTAGGGGCAGGTACTTTCTACGAGCAGTACTTC. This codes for CASSLGAGTFYEQYF.

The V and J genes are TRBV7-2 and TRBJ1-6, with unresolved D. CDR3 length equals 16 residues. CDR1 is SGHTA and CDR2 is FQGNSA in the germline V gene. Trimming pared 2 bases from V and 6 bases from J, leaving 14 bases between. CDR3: CASSLFSSGGNSPLHF. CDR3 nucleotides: TGTGCCAGCAGCTTATTCTCGTCCGGAGGTAATTCACCCCTCCACTTT.

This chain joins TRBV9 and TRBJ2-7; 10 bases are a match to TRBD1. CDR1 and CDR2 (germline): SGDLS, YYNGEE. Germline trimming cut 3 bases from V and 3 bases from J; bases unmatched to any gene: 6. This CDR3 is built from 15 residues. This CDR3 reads CASSAAGTGVYEQYF. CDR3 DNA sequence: TGTGCCAGCAGCGCTGCGGGGACAGGGGTCTACGAGCAGTACTTC.

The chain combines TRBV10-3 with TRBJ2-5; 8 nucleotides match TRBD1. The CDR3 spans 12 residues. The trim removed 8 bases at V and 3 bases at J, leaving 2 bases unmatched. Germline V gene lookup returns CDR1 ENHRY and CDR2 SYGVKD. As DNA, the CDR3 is TGTGCCATCGGGGGACAGGAAGAGACCCAGTACTTC. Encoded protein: CAIGGQEETQYF.

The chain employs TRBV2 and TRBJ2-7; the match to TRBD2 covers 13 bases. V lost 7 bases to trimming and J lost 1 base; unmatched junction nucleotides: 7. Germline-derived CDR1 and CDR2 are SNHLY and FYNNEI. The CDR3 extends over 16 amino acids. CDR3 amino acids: CASTPGLAGTSYEQYF. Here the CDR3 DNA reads TGTGCCAGCACACCGGGACTAGCGGGAACGTCCTACGAGCAGTACTTC.

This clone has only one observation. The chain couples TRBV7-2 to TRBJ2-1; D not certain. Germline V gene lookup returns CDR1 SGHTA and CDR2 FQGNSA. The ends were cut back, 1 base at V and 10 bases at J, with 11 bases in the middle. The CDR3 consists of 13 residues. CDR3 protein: CASSLVIEREQFF. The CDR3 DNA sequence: TGTGCCAGCAGCTTAGTAATAGAGCGCGAGCAGTTCTTC.

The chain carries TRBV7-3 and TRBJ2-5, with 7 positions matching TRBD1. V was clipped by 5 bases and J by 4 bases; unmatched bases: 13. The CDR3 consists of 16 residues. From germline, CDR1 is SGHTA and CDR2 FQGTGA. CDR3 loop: CASSPRGRQGVETQYF. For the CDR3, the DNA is TGTGCCAGCAGCCCTCGCGGTCGGCAGGGGGTAGAGACCCAGTACTTC.